This TCR beta chain was identified in a study of blood T cell repertoires in COVID-19. About the research overall: Both acute and convalescent COVID-19 samples were obtained from the United States, Italy and Spain. Sample material is recorded as cDNA or gDNA derived from T cells, B-cell-depleted T cells, or PBMCs.

As processed by the authors: Quantification of nucleated cells was approximated via reference gene primer amplification. The assay was immunoSEQ multiplex PCR, and TCRdb's table has in-frame clones only and misses some. V, J and clone size are taken as reported in that table, and D and trimming were inferred from the DNA itself. Of 400,000 or so clones listed, about nine tenths were seen once; the top ten hold under 0.7%. The CDR3 loop spans 15 amino acids. Per the germline V gene, CDR1 is LGHDT and CDR2 is YNNKEL (reference sequence). V lost 1 base, J lost 7 bases, and 16 bases lay in between. The chain is built from TRBV3-1 (or the pseudogene TRBV3-2) and TRBJ1-2, with D uncertain. This sequence originates from a man between 18 and 35 years old who had recovered from COVID-19. Sequenced: PBMCs or T cells enriched from blood (not recorded which). The CDR3 nucleotides read TGTGCCAGCAGCCAAGTAGCGGAGACACTTACTGGCTACACCTTC. This codes for CASSQVAETLTGYTF.